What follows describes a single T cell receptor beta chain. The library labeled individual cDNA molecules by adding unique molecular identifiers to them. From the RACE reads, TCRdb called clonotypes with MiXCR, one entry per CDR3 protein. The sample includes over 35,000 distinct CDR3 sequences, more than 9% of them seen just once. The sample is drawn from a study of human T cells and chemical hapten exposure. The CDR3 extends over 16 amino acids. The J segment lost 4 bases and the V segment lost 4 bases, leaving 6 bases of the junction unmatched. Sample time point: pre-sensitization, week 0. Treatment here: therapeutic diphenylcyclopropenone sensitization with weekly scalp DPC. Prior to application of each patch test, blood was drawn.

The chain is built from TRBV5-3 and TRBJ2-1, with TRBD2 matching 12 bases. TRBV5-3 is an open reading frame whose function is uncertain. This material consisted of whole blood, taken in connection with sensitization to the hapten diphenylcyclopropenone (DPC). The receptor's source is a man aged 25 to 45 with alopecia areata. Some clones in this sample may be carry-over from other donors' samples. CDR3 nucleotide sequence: TGTGCCAGAAGCCCCAGGACTAGCGGGGAATACAATGAGCAGTTCTTC. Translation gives CARSPRTSGEYNEQFF.